The rows below give T cell receptor beta chains drawn from one sample of a study of early stage breast cancer tumors. Generated by immunoSEQ multiplex PCR, the TCRdb table keeps only in-frame clones and is missing some. The sample holds about 19,000 clones, around 83% seen once. Sequencing used blood. The receptors originated from a person in their 70s with breast cancer. Each CDR3 is given with its conserved first and last residue. Fields, in order: clone size, J gene, V gene, D gene, CDR3 DNA, CDR3 protein. The D gene is left open where the match is weak. Clone size is not always given. Where it is, it says once, few, many or a class for expanded clones.

clone_size: -
j_call: TRBJ1-2
v_call: TRBV6-6
d_call: -
cdr3_nt: TGTGCCAGCAGTTACTCGGACACATACTATGGCTACACCTTC
cdr3_aa: CASSYSDTYYGYTF

clone_size: -
j_call: TRBJ1-6
v_call: TRBV9
d_call: -
cdr3_nt: TGTGCCAGCAGCGTAGGAGGCAGGGGTAATTCACCCCTCCACTTT
cdr3_aa: CASSVGGRGNSPLHF

clone_size: -
j_call: TRBJ2-5
v_call: TRBV11-2
d_call: -
cdr3_nt: TGTGCCAGCAGCTTCAATTCAGACAAAGAGACCCAGTACTTC
cdr3_aa: CASSFNSDKETQYF

clone_size: -
j_call: TRBJ1-5
v_call: TRBV30
d_call: -
cdr3_nt: TGTGCCTGGAGTGCCGGTATAGAACAGCCCCAGCATTTT
cdr3_aa: CAWSAGIEQPQHF

clone_size: -
j_call: TRBJ2-1
v_call: TRBV19
d_call: -
cdr3_nt: TGTGCCAGTAGTATAGATACGAGGGCCCCCCAGTTCTTC
cdr3_aa: CASSIDTRAPQFF

clone_size: -
j_call: TRBJ1-1
v_call: TRBV5-4
d_call: -
cdr3_nt: TGTGCCAGCAGCCCCACAGGCGCGAACACTGAAGCTTTCTTT
cdr3_aa: CASSPTGANTEAFF

clone_size: -
j_call: TRBJ1-4
v_call: TRBV2
d_call: TRBD1
cdr3_nt: TGTGCCAGCAGTGATCTCTCAGGGGGCGCGGGAGAAAAACTGTTTTTT
cdr3_aa: CASSDLSGGAGEKLFF

clone_size: -
j_call: TRBJ1-5
v_call: TRBV6-1
d_call: -
cdr3_nt: TGTGCCAGCAGTGCGTCCAGGGTTCAGCATTTT
cdr3_aa: CASSASRVQHF

clone_size: -
j_call: TRBJ2-7
v_call: TRBV2
d_call: TRBD2
cdr3_nt: TGTGCCAGCAGTGTGGTGGAGCGGGGGGATCGAAGGGAGCAGTACTTC
cdr3_aa: CASSVVERGDRREQYF

clone_size: -
j_call: TRBJ1-5
v_call: TRBV19
d_call: -
cdr3_nt: TGTGCCAGTGGGGAGGGGGGGCGTTTAACCCAGCATTTT
cdr3_aa: CASGEGGRLTQHF

clone_size: -
j_call: TRBJ1-1
v_call: TRBV30
d_call: -
cdr3_nt: TGTGCCTGGATTCCCCCCGGGGGGAGGGAAGCTTTCTTT
cdr3_aa: CAWIPPGGREAFF

clone_size: -
j_call: TRBJ2-7
v_call: TRBV5-3
d_call: -
cdr3_nt: TGTGCCAGAAGCCCGGGGGACAGAGCACTCTTCTCCTACGAGCAGTACTTC
cdr3_aa: CARSPGDRALFSYEQYF

clone_size: -
j_call: TRBJ2-7
v_call: TRBV18
d_call: -
cdr3_nt: TGTGCCAGCTCATCCTCCGGGACACCGAGCTCCTACGAGCAGTACTTC
cdr3_aa: CASSSSGTPSSYEQYF

clone_size: -
j_call: TRBJ2-1
v_call: TRBV30
d_call: -
cdr3_nt: TGTGCCTGGAATAGAGGGGGGGGCCCCGATGAGCAGTTCTTC
cdr3_aa: CAWNRGGGPDEQFF

clone_size: -
j_call: TRBJ1-2
v_call: TRBV20-1
d_call: -
cdr3_nt: TGCAGTGCCCCCAGGGCCCCCGGCTACACCTTC
cdr3_aa: CSAPRAPGYTF

clone_size: -
j_call: TRBJ2-6
v_call: TRBV30
d_call: TRBD1
cdr3_nt: TGTGCCTGGAGGAGGGGGCGTCAGGGGGCCAACGTCCTGACTTTC
cdr3_aa: CAWRRGRQGANVLTF

clone_size: once
j_call: TRBJ2-5
v_call: TRBV9
d_call: -
cdr3_nt: TGTGCCAGCAGCGTAGCTTCTGGACGGGGGCAAGAGACCCAGTACTTC
cdr3_aa: CASSVASGRGQETQYF

clone_size: -
j_call: TRBJ1-1
v_call: TRBV27
d_call: -
cdr3_nt: TGTGCCAGCAGTTTGGTTTGGTGGGGGGGCTCTGAAGCTTTCTTT
cdr3_aa: CASSLVWWGGSEAFF

clone_size: once
j_call: TRBJ1-2
v_call: TRBV5-1
d_call: TRBD1
cdr3_nt: TGCGCCAGCAGCTTGGGGACAGGGACTCAGGGCTACACCTTC
cdr3_aa: CASSLGTGTQGYTF

clone_size: -
j_call: TRBJ1-1
v_call: TRBV19
d_call: TRBD1
cdr3_nt: TGTGCCAGTAGGGACAGGGCGGTTACTGAAGCTTTCTTT
cdr3_aa: CASRDRAVTEAFF

clone_size: -
j_call: TRBJ1-6
v_call: TRBV6-5
d_call: TRBD1
cdr3_nt: TGTGCCAGCAGTTCAGGACAGGGAGGTAATTCACCCCTCCACTTT
cdr3_aa: CASSSGQGGNSPLHF

clone_size: -
j_call: TRBJ2-1
v_call: TRBV27
d_call: TRBD2
cdr3_nt: TGTGCCAGCAGTTTAGTAGCGGGGGGAGGGTACAATGAGCAGTTCTTC
cdr3_aa: CASSLVAGGGYNEQFF

clone_size: -
j_call: TRBJ2-7
v_call: TRBV5-1
d_call: TRBD1
cdr3_nt: TGCGCCAGCAGCCCTTCTGGACAGGGGATGTCCTACGAGCAGTACTTC
cdr3_aa: CASSPSGQGMSYEQYF

clone_size: once
j_call: TRBJ2-1
v_call: TRBV27
d_call: -
cdr3_nt: TGTGCCAGCAGTTTGGAACAGGGTTCCTACAATGAGCAGTTCTTC
cdr3_aa: CASSLEQGSYNEQFF

clone_size: -
j_call: TRBJ2-1
v_call: TRBV5-1
d_call: -
cdr3_nt: TGCGCCAGCAGCGGCGGGGGCCGGAACAATGAGCAGTTCTTC
cdr3_aa: CASSGGGRNNEQFF

clone_size: -
j_call: TRBJ2-7
v_call: TRBV20-1
d_call: -
cdr3_nt: TGCAGTGCTAAAGACAGCTACGAGCAGTACTTC
cdr3_aa: CSAKDSYEQYF

clone_size: -
j_call: TRBJ2-7
v_call: TRBV5-6
d_call: TRBD2
cdr3_nt: TGTGCCAGCAGCGCCGGACTAGCGGGGGCGTCCTACGAGCAGTACTTC
cdr3_aa: CASSAGLAGASYEQYF

clone_size: -
j_call: TRBJ1-5
v_call: TRBV19
d_call: -
cdr3_nt: TGTGCCAGTAACTCAGGGAAGAACTACCAGCCCCAGCATTTT
cdr3_aa: CASNSGKNYQPQHF

clone_size: once
j_call: TRBJ2-1
v_call: TRBV7-9
d_call: TRBD2
cdr3_nt: TGTGCCAGCAGCCCTCCGGGACTAGCTGGCAATGAGCAGTTCTTC
cdr3_aa: CASSPPGLAGNEQFF

clone_size: -
j_call: TRBJ2-5
v_call: TRBV4-3
d_call: TRBD1
cdr3_nt: TGCGCCAGCAGCCAAGATCCGGGGGACAGGGAGACCCAGTACTTC
cdr3_aa: CASSQDPGDRETQYF

clone_size: -
j_call: TRBJ2-1
v_call: TRBV4-3
d_call: -
cdr3_nt: TGCGCCAGCAGCCAAGATAGGGGGTATGAGCAGTTCTTC
cdr3_aa: CASSQDRGYEQFF

clone_size: -
j_call: TRBJ2-5
v_call: TRBV5-1
d_call: TRBD2
cdr3_nt: TGCGCCAGCACCCAGGGACTAGCGGAGACCCAGTACTTC
cdr3_aa: CASTQGLAETQYF